This TCR beta chain derives from a study of tumor-infiltrating lymphocytes in primary liver carcinoma. Study-level background: Surgical resection treated primary liver carcinoma in the patients. Overall study findings and caveats: Tumors and blood were compared for top-250-clone fraction, and tumors had the significantly higher value (p = 0.039). Tumor-adjacent and tumor-blood pairs displayed less overlap than did pairs of tumor regions.

The researchers obtained blood RNA from unsorted whole blood and also extracted germline DNA. A note on this clonotype: What it binds is not known. A single base separates this from a much larger clone, so it may be a read error.

A primer in the constant region served to generate TCR beta cDNA from 500 ng of total RNA. Library construction for TCR beta comprised three nested multiplex PCR rounds performed with slightly modified ARM-PCR. Running nine to ten cycles apiece, the first two PCR rounds relied on TRBV1-TRBV30 forward primers together with a C-beta reverse primer. TCRdb re-called the multiplex PCR reads through MiXCR, storing one row per CDR3 protein. The sample carries around 330,000 distinct CDR3 sequences, roughly 60% recorded once. Per the germline V gene, CDR1 is SQVTM and CDR2 is ANQGSEA. The CDR3 extends over 16 amino acids.

The material sequenced was peripheral blood. The chain joins TRBV29-1 to TRBJ2-2, with D perhaps matching TRBD1 (6 bases). The receptor was isolated from a man in his forties or fifties with primary liver carcinoma and hepatitis B virus infection. The chain's CDR3 is CGVETTGYGNTGELFF. As DNA, the CDR3 is TGCGGCGTTGAGACGACAGGCTATGGAAACACCGGGGAGCTGTTTTTT.